This is a list of T cell receptor beta chains from one sample in a study of blood T cell repertoires in COVID-19. Clones were read by immunoSEQ multiplex PCR, and TCRdb kept only the in-frame ones, dropping some. The repertoire holds 190,000 or so clones, with approximately 86% as singletons. The sample was PBMCs or T cells enriched from blood (not recorded which). The receptors stem from a woman in her twenties or thirties who had been exposed to COVID-19. Both conserved end residues are part of each CDR3.

v_gene	j_gene	CDR3aa
TRBV6-5	TRBJ1-1	CASSYNRVELNTEAFF
TRBV6-5	TRBJ1-4	CASSLTGNEKLFF
TRBV30	TRBJ1-4	CAWSVGTGEKLFF
TRBV5-5	TRBJ1-5	CASSLGVGSSNQPQHF
TRBV6-1	TRBJ1-3	CASSEGRGSLGNTIYF
TRBV28	TRBJ2-2	CASSRRAGGNTGELFF
TRBV27	TRBJ2-3	CASSSSGDATQYF
TRBV18	TRBJ1-4	CASSLGINEKLFF
TRBV18	TRBJ1-1	CASSLAADRQSVAEAFF
TRBV27	TRBJ1-3	CASRSIGGNTIYF
TRBV5-8	TRBJ1-2	CASSPGQGSYGYTF
TRBV10-3	TRBJ1-6	CAISEPGLNSPLHF
TRBV10-1	TRBJ1-5	CASSESGGVQPQHF
TRBV27	TRBJ1-3	CASSFNGGGNTIYF
TRBV27	TRBJ1-2	CASSLGPLGQGYGYTF
TRBV11-3	TRBJ2-2	CASSLDGGGAATGELFF
TRBV18	TRBJ2-3	CASSLAGGATDTQYF